Following are 30 T cell receptor beta chains from one sample sequenced in a study of cytomegalovirus exposure and HLA in healthy donors. Amplification used 60 Vbeta primers and 13 Jbeta primers. Libraries were prepared by immunoSEQ multiplex PCR; TCRdb keeps only in-frame clonotypes and omits some of them. The table lists over 150,000 clones, roughly 80% of them singletons. The sequenced material came from PBMCs. These receptors were taken from a man aged 25 to 40 in good health and CMV-seropositive.

This chain links TRBV7-9 with TRBJ2-7; D might be TRBD2 (6 bases). Germline V gene sequence: CDR1 SEHNR, CDR2 FQNEAQ (reference sequence). Deletions cut 5 bases from V and 5 bases from J, with 16 bases between. The CDR3 spans 14 residues. CDR3 protein: CASSPLTSLHEQYF. In DNA, the CDR3 is TGTGCCAGCAGCCCCTTGACTAGTCTCCACGAGCAGTACTTC.

The genes are TRBV20-1 and TRBJ2-1; D not resolved. The germline V gene encodes CDR1 DFQATT and CDR2 SNEGSKA (reference sequence). This CDR3 has 11 residues. Trimming cost V 6 bases and J 6 bases, with 9 bases left between them. The CDR3 loop reads CSAERSNEQFF. The CDR3 bases are TGCAGTGCAGAGAGAAGCAATGAGCAGTTCTTC.

The chain links TRBV19 to TRBJ1-5, with TRBD1 matching 7 bases. The CDR3 consists of 15 residues. Germline CDR1 and CDR2: LNHDA and SQIVND (reference sequence). The J segment lost 4 bases and the V segment lost 1 base, leaving 4 bases of the junction unmatched. Written as DNA, the CDR3 is TGTGCCAGTAGTATAGGACAGGGTTTGAATCAGCCCCAGCATTTT. Translation gives CASSIGQGLNQPQHF. Using reference TRBV19 and TRBJ1-5 for the parts outside the CDR3, the full variable domain is DGGITQSPKYLFRKEGQNVTLSCEQNLNHDAMYWYRQDPGQGLRLIYYSQIVNDFQKGDIAEGYSVSREKKESFPLTVTSAQKNPTAFYLCASSIGQGLNQPQHFGDGTRLSIL.

The rearrangement joins TRBV18 to TRBJ1-1; 8 bases agree with TRBD1. The junction had 6 bases not matched to a gene; V was cut back by 3 bases and J by 3 bases. Germline CDR1 is KGHSH and CDR2 is LQKENI. The CDR3 has 15 residues. The CDR3 reads CASSPRGQADTEAFF. The CDR3 DNA sequence: TGTGCCAGCTCACCTAGGGGACAGGCTGACACTGAAGCTTTCTTT. Based on the CDR3 plus reference TRBV18 and TRBJ1-1, the full variable domain is NAGVMQNPRHLVRRRGQEARLRCSPMKGHSHVYWYRQLPEEGLKFMVYLQKENIIDESGMPKERFSAEFPKEGPSILRIQQVVRGDSAAYFCASSPRGQADTEAFFGQGTRLTVV.

The chain uses TRBV5-6 and TRBJ1-1; 8 bases match TRBD1. Germline V gene sequence: CDR1 SGHDT, CDR2 YYEEEE. The CDR3 sequence is 15 residues long. Trimming took 4 bases from V and 3 from J; bases not matched to a gene: 8. The CDR3 loop reads CASSLPGQGDTEAFF. The CDR3 nucleotides read TGTGCCAGCAGCCTCCCCGGACAGGGTGACACTGAAGCTTTCTTT.

The CDR3 region is CASSDGQGMNEQYF. The CDR3 DNA is TGTGCCAGCAGCGATGGACAGGGGATGAACGAGCAGTACTTC. V and J are TRBV13 and TRBJ2-7; 9 bases are shared with TRBD1. The junction had 7 bases not matched to a gene; V was cut back by 5 bases and J by 5 bases. Germline V gene sequence: CDR1 PRHDT, CDR2 FYEKMQ (reference sequence). CDR3 size: 14 residues.

The chain employs TRBV5-1 and TRBJ2-3; the match to TRBD2 covers 11 bases. The V and J ends lost 1 base and 4 bases, in that order; junction bases with no gene match: 17. This CDR3 is 20 amino acids long. Germline lookup yields CDR1 SGHRS and CDR2 YFSETQ. CDR3 sequence (DNA): TGCGCCAGCAGCTTGAGGAACCCGGGACTAGCGGATAAGTGGGCAGATACGCAGTATTTT. This codes for CASSLRNPGLADKWADTQYF.

The CDR3 region is CASREDLGTEAFF. CDR3 nucleotides: TGTGCCAGCAGGGAGGACTTGGGCACTGAAGCTTTCTTT. The chain couples TRBV6-5 to TRBJ1-1; D call uncertain. This CDR3 has 13 amino acids. Trimming left V 6 bases short and J 4 bases short, with 12 bases between. Looked up from germline, CDR1 is MNHEY and CDR2 is SVGAGI.

This clone came up a few times. The rearrangement links TRBV7-8 to TRBJ2-7; 8 bases align to TRBD1. Per germline, CDR1 SGHVS and CDR2 FQNEAQ. The CDR3 covers 12 residues. With V trimmed by 10 bases and J by 6 bases, 8 bases remained unmatched. The CDR3 here is CATGRGPGEQYF. CDR3 in DNA: TGTGCCACGGGCAGGGGGCCCGGCGAGCAGTACTTC.

The chain has TRBV7-8 and TRBJ2-7, with 11 bases that match TRBD2. The CDR3 extends over 19 amino acids. Per the germline V gene, CDR1 is SGHVS and CDR2 is FQNEAQ. V lost 2 bases and J lost 2; bases outside the gene matches: 14. The CDR3 DNA reads TGTGCCAGCAGCTTAAGAACACCGACTAGCGGGGCGTCGGCCTACGAGCAGTACTTC. Translated: CASSLRTPTSGASAYEQYF.

This clone was counted once. The rearrangement joins TRBV4-2 to TRBJ2-2; a weak D match, TRBD2 (7 bases). Trimming removed 1 base at V and 4 bases at J, with 13 bases between. The CDR3 is 16 residues long. Germline-derived CDR1 and CDR2 are LGHNA and YNFKEQ. The CDR3: CASSQVAGAGTGELFF. CDR3 nucleotides: TGTGCCAGCAGCCAAGTGGCGGGGGCCGGCACCGGGGAGCTGTTTTTT.

The chain couples TRBV27 to TRBJ1-2; the match to TRBD1 covers 8 bases. Germline loops: CDR1 MNHEY, CDR2 SMNVEV (reference sequence). V lost 6 bases to trimming and J lost 4 bases; unmatched junction nucleotides: 7. The CDR3 extends over 14 amino acids. The CDR3 nucleotides read TGTGCCAGCAGCAGAGGACAGGGAAGCTATGGCTACACCTTC. Amino acids: CASSRGQGSYGYTF.

J is TRBJ1-5 and V is TRBV6-5; 8 bases are a match to TRBD1. With V trimmed by 0 bases and J by 7 bases, 5 bases remained unmatched. The CDR3 is made up of 15 amino acids. Germline V gene sequence: CDR1 MNHEY, CDR2 SVGAGI. CDR3 coding DNA: TGTGCCAGCAGTTACTCCAGGACAGGGCAGCAGCCCCAGCATTTT. Protein sequence: CASSYSRTGQQPQHF.

The V and J genes are TRBV2 and TRBJ2-7; TRBD1 aligns across 7 bases. Germline V lookup: CDR1 SNHLY, CDR2 FYNNEI. This CDR3 spans 18 amino acids. Losses at the gene ends were 1 base for V and 2 bases for J; bases not matched to a gene: 14. CDR3 sequence: CASSEDEWGQSYAYEQYF. For the CDR3, the DNA is TGTGCCAGCAGTGAAGACGAATGGGGACAGAGCTACGCCTACGAGCAGTACTTC. The full variable domain, completed using reference TRBV2 and TRBJ2-7, is EPEVTQTPSHQVTQMGQEVILRCVPISNHLYFYWYRQILGQKVEFLVSFYNNEISEKSEIFDDQFSVERPDGSNFTLKIRSTKLEDSAMYFCASSEDEWGQSYAYEQYFGPGTRLTVT.

This clone was seen only a few times. The rearrangement links TRBV11-1 to TRBJ2-1; 8 bases agree with TRBD1. With 11 bases clipped from V and 5 bases from J, the junction kept 5 bases outside the gene matches. The CDR3 covers 12 residues. Germline V gives CDR1 SGHAT, CDR2 FQDESV (reference sequence). The chain's CDR3 is CAWTDRDNEQFF. The CDR3 DNA reads TGTGCCTGGACGGACAGGGACAATGAGCAGTTCTTC.

The rearrangement uses TRBV5-1 and TRBJ1-2, with 9 bases matching TRBD1. Germline lookup yields CDR1 SGHRS and CDR2 YFSETQ. This CDR3 comprises 14 residues. V shed 2 bases and J 7 bases; nucleotides not matched to a gene: 6. The CDR3 loop reads CASSFSGTGSGYTF. The CDR3 DNA is TGCGCCAGCAGCTTTTCCGGGACAGGGAGTGGCTACACCTTC.

The chain carries TRBV6-5 and TRBJ2-7; 9 bases fit TRBD2. The CDR3 consists of 15 residues. V lost 2 bases and J lost 5; bases outside the gene matches: 7. In germline, CDR1 is MNHEY, CDR2 SVGAGI. The CDR3 loop is CASSYGGRAGHEQYF. CDR3 DNA: TGTGCCAGCAGTTACGGCGGGAGGGCCGGCCACGAGCAGTACTTC.

The table lists this clone with a count of one. The sample carries other DNA sequences with the same CDR3. The V gene is TRBV6-1, the J gene TRBJ1-5, with TRBD1 as a possible D gene (6 bases). Trimming shortened V by 6 bases and J by 4 bases, and 13 bases separated the two germline ends. This CDR3 spans 14 amino acids. CDR1 is MNHNS, CDR2 SASEGT, per germline. Here the CDR3 reads CASRNGTLNQPQHF. CDR3 DNA: TGTGCCAGCAGAAACGGGACACTTAATCAGCCCCAGCATTTT.

This sequence joins TRBV15 and TRBJ1-2; a weak D match, TRBD1 (5 bases). The CDR3 loop spans 15 amino acids. V gave up 0 bases and J gave up 3 bases, with 11 bases separating them. Germline CDR1 reads LNHNV; CDR2 reads YYDKDF (reference sequence). The CDR3 bases are TGTGCCACCAGCAGAGATCCGGGAGGGGACTATGGCTACACCTTC. Its translation: CATSRDPGGDYGYTF.

As for this clone: Within the sample, other DNA sequences also encode this same CDR3. The chain carries TRBV9 and TRBJ2-3; D not certain. Germline lookup yields CDR1 SGDLS and CDR2 YYNGEE. Trimming shortened V by 2 bases and J by 4 bases, and 5 bases separated the two germline ends. The CDR3 runs to 12 residues. CDR3: CASSVSADTQYF. The CDR3 coding sequence is TGTGCCAGCAGCGTTAGTGCAGATACGCAGTATTTT.

The genes are TRBV28 and TRBJ1-2; 8 bases are shared with TRBD1. Germline V gene lookup returns CDR1 MDHEN and CDR2 SYDVKM. Trimming took 5 bases from V and 0 from J; bases not matched to a gene: 5. The CDR3 length is 15 residues. The CDR3 region has the DNA TGTGCCAGCAGTGTCCCGACAGGGGCTAACTATGGCTACACCTTC. The encoded protein is CASSVPTGANYGYTF.

As DNA, the CDR3 is TGTGCCAGTAGTTTTGGGTCGGGTTTCTCTGGAAACACCATATATTTT. Residues: CASSFGSGFSGNTIYF. The chain has TRBV19 and TRBJ1-3; the D is unclear. This CDR3 spans 16 amino acids. Trimming left V 5 bases short and J 0 bases short, with 14 bases between. The germline CDR1 and CDR2 sequences are LNHDA and SQIVND (reference sequence). Complete variable domain (other parts from reference TRBV19 and TRBJ1-3): DGGITQSPKYLFRKEGQNVTLSCEQNLNHDAMYWYRQDPGQGLRLIYYSQIVNDFQKGDIAEGYSVSREKKESFPLTVTSAQKNPTAFYLCASSFGSGFSGNTIYFGEGSWLTVV.

The gene calls are TRBV9 and TRBJ1-6, with TRBD1 matching 8 bases. Germline CDR1 SGDLS, CDR2 YYNGEE. The CDR3 has 15 residues. V lost 5 bases, J lost 10 bases, and 11 bases stayed unmatched. The CDR3 region is CASSEGTGGGSPLHF. CDR3 bases: TGTGCCAGCAGTGAGGGGACAGGAGGGGGGTCACCCCTCCACTTT.

This rearrangement joins TRBV19 to TRBJ2-7; weak D call: TRBD1 (6 bases). The CDR3 length is 13 residues. Germline lookup yields CDR1 LNHDA and CDR2 SQIVND (reference sequence). The V end lost 8 bases, the J end lost 5 bases, and 16 bases lay between the germline ends. CDR3 DNA sequence: TGTGCCAGTTCCAGGGGCGTCGGGAACGAGCAGTACTTC. Translation: CASSRGVGNEQYF.

The chain recombines TRBV7-7 with TRBJ2-1; 15 nucleotides line up with TRBD2. Germline loops: CDR1 SSHAT, CDR2 FNYEAQ (reference sequence). J was trimmed by 10 bases and V by 0 bases; bases with no gene match: 1. The CDR3 consists of 15 residues. The CDR3 nucleotides read TGTGCCAGCAGCTTAGCTGGACTAGCGGGGGGGGAGCAGTTCTTC. Its protein is CASSLAGLAGGEQFF.

V usage is TRBV5-1 and J usage is TRBJ1-2, with 7 bases lining up with TRBD1. CDR3 length equals 15 residues. Per the germline V gene, CDR1 is SGHRS and CDR2 is YFSETQ. The ends lost 4 bases at V and 2 bases at J; junction bases unmatched: 8. CDR3 region: CASSPGDSGNYGYTF. The CDR3, as DNA: TGCGCCAGCAGCCCGGGGGACAGTGGGAACTATGGCTACACCTTC.

The J gene is TRBJ1-5, the V gene TRBV28; D gene uncertain. The CDR3 sequence is 14 residues long. Looked up from germline, CDR1 is MDHEN and CDR2 is SYDVKM. The V end lost 10 bases, the J end lost 0 bases, and 13 bases lay between the germline ends. The CDR3 here is CATVVQDSNQPQHF. DNA for the CDR3: TGTGCCACCGTTGTGCAGGATAGCAATCAGCCCCAGCATTTT.

This clone was recorded a few times. The chain links TRBV29-1 to TRBJ1-5; the D gene is possibly TRBD1 (5 bases). V was shortened by 4 bases and J by 0 bases, with 7 bases between the two germline ends. The CDR3 is 13 amino acids. Germline V gene data show CDR1 as SQVTM and CDR2 as ANQGSEA. The CDR3 DNA reads as TGCAGCGTTGCCAGGGATAGCAATCAGCCCCAGCATTTT. It translates to CSVARDSNQPQHF.

V and J are TRBV4-2 and TRBJ1-4; D uncertain. This CDR3 has 18 amino acids. V dropped 0 bases and J dropped 14 bases, with 28 bases sitting between them. CDR1 is LGHNA, CDR2 YNFKEQ, per germline. The CDR3 DNA reads TGTGCCAGCAGCCAAGATTCTAAGGCGTCGGGGAATCGTGAAACTCTGTTTTTT. Translation gives CASSQDSKASGNRETLFF.

The gene calls are TRBV7-8 and TRBJ2-2, with TRBD2 matching over 7 bases. Unmatched junction bases numbered 5, after V lost 5 bases and J lost 2 bases. Germline CDR1 and CDR2: SGHVS and FQNEAQ. This CDR3 is 15 amino acids long. The CDR3 region has the DNA TGTGCCAGCAGCCAGCGGGGCACTAACACCGGGGAGCTGTTTTTT. Its translation is CASSQRGTNTGELFF.